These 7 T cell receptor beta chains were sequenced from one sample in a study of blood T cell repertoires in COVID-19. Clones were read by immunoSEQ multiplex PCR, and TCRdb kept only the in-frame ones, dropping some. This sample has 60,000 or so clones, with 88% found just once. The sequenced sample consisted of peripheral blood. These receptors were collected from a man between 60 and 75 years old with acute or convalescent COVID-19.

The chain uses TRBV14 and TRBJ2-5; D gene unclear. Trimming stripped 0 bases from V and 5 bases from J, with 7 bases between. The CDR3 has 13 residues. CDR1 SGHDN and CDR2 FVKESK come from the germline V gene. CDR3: CASSQETRETQYF. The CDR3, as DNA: TGTGCCAGCAGCCAAGAGACGCGGGAGACCCAGTACTTC.

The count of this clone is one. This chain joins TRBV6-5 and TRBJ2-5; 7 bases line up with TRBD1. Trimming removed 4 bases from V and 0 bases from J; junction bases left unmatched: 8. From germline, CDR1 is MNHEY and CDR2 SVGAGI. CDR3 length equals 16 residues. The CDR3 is CASSLGQALYQETQYF. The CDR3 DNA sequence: TGTGCCAGCAGTTTAGGACAGGCCTTGTACCAAGAGACCCAGTACTTC.

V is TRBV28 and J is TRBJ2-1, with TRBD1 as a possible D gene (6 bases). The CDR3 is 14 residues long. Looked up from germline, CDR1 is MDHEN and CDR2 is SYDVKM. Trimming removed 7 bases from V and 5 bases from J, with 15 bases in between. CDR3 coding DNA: TGTGCCAGCACCATTCTATACAGGGACAATGAGCAGTTCTTC. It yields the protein CASTILYRDNEQFF.

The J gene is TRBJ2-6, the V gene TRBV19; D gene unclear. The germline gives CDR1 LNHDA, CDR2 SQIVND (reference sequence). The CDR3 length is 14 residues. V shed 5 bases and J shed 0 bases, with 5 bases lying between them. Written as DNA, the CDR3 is TGTGCCAGTAGTTCAAACTCTGGGGCCAACGTCCTGACTTTC. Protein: CASSSNSGANVLTF.

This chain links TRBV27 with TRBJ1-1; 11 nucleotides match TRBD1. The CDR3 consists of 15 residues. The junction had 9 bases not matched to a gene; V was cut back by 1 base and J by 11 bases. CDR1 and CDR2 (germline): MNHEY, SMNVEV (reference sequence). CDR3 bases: TGTGCCAGCAGTTTATTTTCGGGACAGGGGGTAAGGGCTTTCTTT. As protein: CASSLFSGQGVRAFF.

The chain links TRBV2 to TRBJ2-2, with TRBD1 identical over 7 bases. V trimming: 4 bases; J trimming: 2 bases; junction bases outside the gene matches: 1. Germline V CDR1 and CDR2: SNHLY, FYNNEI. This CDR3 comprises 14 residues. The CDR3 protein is CASSGQGNTGELFF. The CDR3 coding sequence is TGTGCCAGCAGTGGACAGGGTAACACCGGGGAGCTGTTTTTT.

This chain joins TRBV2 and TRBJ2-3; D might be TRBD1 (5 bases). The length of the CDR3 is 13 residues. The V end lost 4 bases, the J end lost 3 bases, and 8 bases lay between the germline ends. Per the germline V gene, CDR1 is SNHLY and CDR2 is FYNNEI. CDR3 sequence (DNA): TGTGCCAGCAGTGTAGGGGTTACAGATACGCAGTATTTT. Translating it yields CASSVGVTDTQYF.